The 18 T cell receptor beta chains below all came from one sample that was sequenced in a study of technical replicates of blood from several donors. Repertoires were generated with immunoSEQ multiplex PCR, while TCRdb's copy carries only in-frame clones and drops some. The sample carries 65,000 to 80,000 clones, over 90% recorded once. Sequencing input: T cells isolated from PBMCs. The source is a human donor in good health.

J is TRBJ1-4 and V is TRBV15; the match to TRBD1 covers 7 bases. CDR3 length equals 14 residues. Unmatched junction bases numbered 4, after V lost 1 base and J lost 8 bases. CDR1 and CDR2 (germline): LNHNV, YYDKDF (reference sequence). In nucleotides, the CDR3 is TGTGCCACCAGCAGAGCCCCGGACAGGGAAAAACTGTTTTTT. Its protein is CATSRAPDREKLFF.

V and J are TRBV9 and TRBJ1-1; 8 bases agree with TRBD1. Germline V gene data show CDR1 as SGDLS and CDR2 as YYNGEE. Germline trimming cut 3 bases from V and 6 bases from J; bases unmatched to any gene: 4. The CDR3 runs 13 residues. CDR3 sequence reads: CASSAGGAAEAFF. CDR3 in DNA: TGTGCCAGCAGCGCAGGGGGCGCGGCTGAAGCTTTCTTT.

V gene TRBV30 combines with J gene TRBJ2-7; D not resolved. Germline V gene lookup returns CDR1 GTSNPN and CDR2 SVGIG (reference sequence). The CDR3 has 11 residues. V gave up 3 bases and J gave up 3 bases, with 6 bases separating them. CDR3 region: CAWRSNYEQYF. For the CDR3, the DNA is TGTGCCTGGAGGTCTAACTACGAGCAGTACTTC.

About this clone: One junction end disagrees with the germline gene, perhaps due to a read error. The gene calls are TRBV19 and TRBJ1-2; maybe TRBD1 (5 bases). Germline assignment: CDR1 LNHDA and CDR2 SQIVND (reference sequence). The CDR3 has 12 amino acids. The CDR3 DNA is TGTGCCAGTAGTATATACCAGGGCGAACCCTACTTC. Protein product: CASSIYQGEPYF.

This chain joins TRBV7-8 and TRBJ2-5; 9 nucleotides line up with TRBD1. Germline CDR1 SGHVS, CDR2 FQNEAQ. This CDR3 spans 16 amino acids. Trimming at V came to 4 bases and at J to 4 bases, leaving 10 bases not matched to a gene. The CDR3 loop reads CASSSLRDRAVETQYF. DNA of the CDR3: TGTGCCAGCAGCTCACTCCGGGACAGGGCTGTAGAGACCCAGTACTTC. Full variable domain (remainder filled in from reference TRBV7-8 and TRBJ2-5): GAGVSQSPRYKVAKRGQDVALRCDPISGHVSLFWYQQALGQGPEFLTYFQNEAQLDKSGLPSDRFFAERPEGSVSTLKIQRTQQEDSAVYLCASSSLRDRAVETQYFGPGTRLLVL.

This rearrangement joins TRBV18 to TRBJ1-1; D may be TRBD1 (5 bases). Germline V gene sequence: CDR1 KGHSH, CDR2 LQKENI. The CDR3 has 13 amino acids. V was cut by 0 bases and J by 6 bases, with 8 bases left in between. The CDR3 DNA reads as TGTGCCAGCTCACCACCGGGGGGAGCTGAAGCTTTCTTT. Translating it yields CASSPPGGAEAFF.

In its sample, this clone was seen once. This sequence joins TRBV19 and TRBJ2-1; TRBD2 agrees at 9 bases. V lost 5 bases and J lost 10; bases outside the gene matches: 3. The CDR3 has 12 residues. Germline CDR1 LNHDA, CDR2 SQIVND (reference sequence). The DNA for the CDR3 is TGTGCCAGTAGTGTAGCGGGAGAAGAGCAGTTCTTC. This encodes CASSVAGEEQFF.

V usage is TRBV7-9 and J usage is TRBJ2-3; D may be TRBD1 (6 bases). The V and J ends lost 6 bases and 4 bases respectively, with 11 bases between them. CDR1 is SEHNR and CDR2 is FQNEAQ in the germline V gene (reference sequence). This CDR3 comprises 13 residues. In DNA, the CDR3 is TGTGCCAGCAGACTAACAGGGCCAGATACGCAGTATTTT. Amino acids: CASRLTGPDTQYF.

This sequence joins TRBV5-6 and TRBJ1-5; D is unclear. Per the germline V gene, CDR1 is SGHDT and CDR2 is YYEEEE. The germline V and J ends were trimmed by 3 bases and 5 bases, with 9 bases remaining between them. This CDR3 contains 13 residues. The CDR3: CASSSRRDQPQHF. In DNA, the CDR3 is TGTGCCAGCAGCTCCCGTCGGGATCAGCCCCAGCATTTT.

The rearrangement links TRBV10-3 to TRBJ2-7; no clear D. The CDR3 length is 13 residues. In germline, CDR1 is ENHRY, CDR2 SYGVKD. Trimming removed 3 bases from V and 5 bases from J, with 11 bases in between. In nucleotides, the CDR3 is TGTGCCATCAGTGAAAGAGCATTCCACGAGCAGTACTTC. Its protein product is CAISERAFHEQYF.

This clone was observed a single time. At one end the junction does not follow the germline gene, possibly because of a read error. This chain joins TRBV7-3 and TRBJ1-1; 8 bases fit TRBD1. This CDR3 contains 13 residues. In germline, CDR1 is SGHTA, CDR2 FQGTGA. The CDR3, as DNA: TGTGCCAGCAGCGTAACACAGGGGGGCAAAGCTTTCTTT. Residues: CASSVTQGGKAFF.

The chain joins TRBV6-6 to TRBJ2-2, with 7 bases that match TRBD2. The germline CDR1 and CDR2 sequences are MNHNY and SVGAGI (reference sequence). The junction had 9 bases not matched to a gene; V was cut back by 10 bases and J by 7 bases. The CDR3 covers 13 residues. Here the CDR3 reads CATIKPGGGELFF. The CDR3 DNA sequence: TGTGCCACCATTAAACCGGGGGGCGGGGAGCTGTTTTTT.

The J gene is TRBJ1-2, the V gene TRBV30; D is possibly TRBD1 (6 bases). V lost 3 bases to trimming and J lost 4 bases, with 9 bases between them. Germline V gives CDR1 GTSNPN, CDR2 SVGIG (reference sequence). The CDR3 totals 12 residues. In DNA, the CDR3 is TGTGCCTGGAGCGGGACACTCTATGGCTACACCTTC. This sequence encodes CAWSGTLYGYTF.

The chain combines TRBV2 with TRBJ2-1; 10 nucleotides align to TRBD2. The germline CDR1 and CDR2 sequences are SNHLY and FYNNEI. This CDR3 comprises 11 residues. Unmatched junction bases numbered 7, after V lost 7 bases and J lost 16 bases. The CDR3 spells CASTSGSSDFF. For the CDR3, the DNA is TGTGCCAGCACTAGCGGGAGTTCAGACTTCTTC.

The V call is TRBV4-2, the J call TRBJ2-2; 14 bases are shared with TRBD2. The germline V gene has CDR1 LGHNA and CDR2 YNFKEQ. The CDR3 is 18 amino acids. With V trimmed by 0 bases and J by 4 bases, 4 bases remained unmatched. The CDR3 bases are TGTGCCAGCAGCCAAGATGGGGGACTAGCGGGGGTCACCGGGGAGCTGTTTTTT. Translated: CASSQDGGLAGVTGELFF.

This clone was counted between two and nine times. V and J are TRBV9 and TRBJ1-1; no clear D gene. The V and J ends lost 0 bases and 5 bases respectively, with 14 bases between them. The CDR3 is made up of 15 amino acids. CDR1 is SGDLS and CDR2 is YYNGEE in the germline V gene. The DNA for the CDR3 is TGTGCCAGCAGCGTAGATACGGGAGGAGCGACTGAAGCTTTCTTT. Its protein is CASSVDTGGATEAFF.

In this sample, this clone turned up once. The V and J genes are TRBV7-3 and TRBJ1-2; a weak D match, TRBD1 (6 bases). This CDR3 is 16 amino acids long. The V end was cut by 5 bases, the J end by 4 bases, with 20 bases between. Per germline, CDR1 SGHTA and CDR2 FQGTGA. The CDR3 sequence: CASSNHLQQGSYGYTF. The CDR3 DNA sequence: TGTGCCAGCAGCAATCACCTCCAACAGGGAAGCTATGGCTACACCTTC.

CDR3 sequence: CASWTGTGANVLTF. The CDR3, as DNA: TGTGCCAGTTGGACAGGGACTGGGGCCAACGTCCTGACTTTC. V and J are TRBV9 and TRBJ2-6; 8 nucleotides match TRBD1. The CDR3 loop spans 14 amino acids. Germline CDR1 is SGDLS and CDR2 is YYNGEE. V trimming: 8 bases; J trimming: 2 bases; junction bases outside the gene matches: 3.